These 22 T cell receptor beta chains were sequenced from one sample in a study of T-cell reconstitution after alpha-beta-depleted transplantation in children. It was with unique molecular identifiers that the TCRbeta library was prepared. TCRdb independently ran MiXCR on the PCR reads; one entry per CDR3 protein. The sample shows about 540,000 distinct CDR3 sequences, about 17% of them seen only once. The sample here was PBMCs from the stem cell graft donor, taken from the stem cell graft. The origin of the receptors is a human donor who donated a stem cell graft to a child with acute lymphoblastic leukemia.

This chain joins TRBV3-1 and TRBJ1-3, with unresolved D. The CDR3 sequence is 15 residues long. Trimming left V 8 bases short and J 3 bases short, with 17 bases between. Per germline, CDR1 LGHDT and CDR2 YNNKEL (reference sequence). The CDR3 DNA reads TGTGCCAGCGGACTGGGTAACAGAATTGGAAACACCATATATTTT. This sequence encodes CASGLGNRIGNTIYF.

There are a few counts of this clonotype. The junction differs from germline at one of its ends, possibly a read error. This rearrangement joins TRBV20-1 to TRBJ1-2, with D unclear. CDR1 and CDR2 (germline): DFQATT, SNEGSKA (reference sequence). CDR3 length equals 11 residues. The CDR3: CSARDYREPFF. CDR3 coding DNA: TGCAGTGCTAGAGATTACCGGGAACCATTTTTC.

V is TRBV5-5 and J is TRBJ2-1, with 8 bases identical to TRBD1. The CDR3 is made up of 15 amino acids. Per the germline V gene, CDR1 is SGHKS and CDR2 is YYEKEE (reference sequence). Trimming removed 4 bases from V and 2 bases from J; junction bases left unmatched: 5. In nucleotides, the CDR3 is TGTGCCAGCAGCAGAACAGGGGGTGCCTACAATGAGCAGTTCTTC. It yields the protein CASSRTGGAYNEQFF.

This clonotype was counted only a few times. This sequence joins TRBV12-3 or TRBV12-4 and TRBJ1-3; no reliable D call. The CDR3 length is 16 residues. Trimming stripped 3 bases from V and 1 base from J, with 13 bases between. For the CDR3, the DNA is TGTGCCAGCAGTTTTTTACCGAGATCATCTGGAAACACCATATATTTT. It translates to CASSFLPRSSGNTIYF.

The chain combines TRBV12-3 or TRBV12-4 with TRBJ2-5; no clear D. The ends were cut back, 3 bases at V and 1 base at J, with 12 bases in the middle. The CDR3 runs to 15 residues. The CDR3 nucleotides read TGTGCCAGCAGTTTTGCTGACGGGTCCCAAGAGACCCAGTACTTC. Encoded protein: CASSFADGSQETQYF.

CDR3 sequence reads: CASSQDTSVSYEQYF. Here the CDR3 DNA reads TGTGCCAGCAGCCAAGATACTAGCGTATCCTACGAGCAGTACTTC. The chain has TRBV4-2 and TRBJ2-7, with 7 bases fitting TRBD2. Losses at the gene ends were 0 bases for V and 1 base for J; bases not matched to a gene: 3. In germline, CDR1 is LGHNA, CDR2 YNFKEQ. This CDR3 has 15 amino acids.

This chain joins TRBV5-1 and TRBJ2-5; D call uncertain. The germline V and J ends were trimmed by 1 base and 2 bases, with 9 bases remaining between them. CDR3 length: 14 amino acids. Germline CDR1 SGHRS, CDR2 YFSETQ. The CDR3 DNA follows: TGCGCCAGCAGCTTGTTACAGTATCAAGAGACCCAGTACTTC. It translates to CASSLLQYQETQYF.

This clonotype was seen a few times. The J gene is TRBJ2-7, the V gene TRBV7-9, with 7 positions matching TRBD2. With V trimmed by 4 bases and J by 0 bases, 6 bases remained unmatched. The CDR3 consists of 15 residues. From germline, CDR1 is SEHNR and CDR2 FQNEAQ (reference sequence). For the CDR3, the DNA is TGTGCCAGCAGCTCCCTCAGCGGGACCTCCTACGAGCAGTACTTC. The encoded protein is CASSSLSGTSYEQYF.

This clonotype has only a few counts. The J gene is TRBJ2-7, the V gene TRBV5-1, with a possible D match to TRBD1 (5 bases). The CDR3 totals 11 residues. Germline V gives CDR1 SGHRS, CDR2 YFSETQ. Trimming took 7 bases from V and 6 from J, leaving 11 bases between them. DNA of the CDR3: TGCGCCAGCGCCTCTACAGGCGAGCAGTACTTC. Translation: CASASTGEQYF.

In this sample, this clonotype turned up a few times. The chain links TRBV5-1 to TRBJ2-7; the D gene could be TRBD1 or TRBD2 (5 bases each). The V gene's germline CDR1 is SGHRS and CDR2 YFSETQ. The CDR3 covers 15 residues. The germline V and J ends were trimmed by 3 bases and 0 bases, with 13 bases remaining between them. The CDR3 bases are TGCGCCAGCAGCTCTAACGGGGCTAGCTCCTACGAGCAGTACTTC. It encodes CASSSNGASSYEQYF.

V gene TRBV28 combines with J gene TRBJ2-3, with TRBD2 matching over 11 bases. V lost 8 bases and J lost 0; bases outside the gene matches: 7. From germline, CDR1 is MDHEN and CDR2 SYDVKM. The CDR3 is 16 residues long. The CDR3 region has the DNA TGTGCCAGCGGGAGTCCTAGCGGGGGGAGCACAGATACGCAGTATTTT. It encodes CASGSPSGGSTDTQYF. Variable domain in full (rest from reference TRBV28 and TRBJ2-3): DVKVTQSSRYLVKRTGEKVFLECVQDMDHENMFWYRQDPGLGLRLIYFSYDVKMKEKGDIPEGYSVSREKKERFSLILESASTNQTSMYLCASGSPSGGSTDTQYFGPGTRLTVL.

The chain links TRBV11-1 to TRBJ2-7; 14 nucleotides agree with TRBD2. The V gene's germline CDR1 is SGHAT and CDR2 FQDESV (reference sequence). The CDR3 sequence is 14 residues long. After removal of 5 bases from V and 6 bases from J, the junction contained 3 bases not matched to a gene. The CDR3 region is CASSQTSGRAEQYF. CDR3 DNA: TGTGCCAGCAGCCAGACTAGCGGGAGGGCCGAGCAGTACTTC.

The rearrangement joins TRBV20-1 to TRBJ1-6; D remains unclear. This CDR3 is built from 13 residues. Per germline, CDR1 DFQATT and CDR2 SNEGSKA (reference sequence). The V end lost 5 bases, the J end lost 9 bases, and 14 bases lay between the germline ends. The DNA for the CDR3 is TGCAGTGCTCACGACTCCGGGAGTTCACCCCTCCACTTT. Protein sequence: CSAHDSGSSPLHF.

The gene calls are TRBV24-1 and TRBJ2-1, with D unresolved. Trimming stripped 5 bases from V and 4 bases from J, with 17 bases between. The CDR3 runs 16 residues. The V gene's germline CDR1 is KGHDR and CDR2 SFDVKD. The CDR3 sequence: CATSGGPFGTYNEQFF. CDR3 nucleotide sequence: TGTGCCACCAGTGGAGGACCCTTCGGTACTTACAATGAGCAGTTCTTC.

The V and J genes are TRBV18 and TRBJ1-3; TRBD1 is a possible D gene (6 bases). The V end lost 4 bases, the J end lost 0 bases, and 13 bases lay between the germline ends. Per germline, CDR1 KGHSH and CDR2 LQKENI. This CDR3 contains 16 residues. As DNA, the CDR3 is TGTGCCAGCTCACTGACAGGACCCTTCTCTGGAAACACCATATATTTT. Amino acid sequence: CASSLTGPFSGNTIYF. Supplemented by reference TRBV18 and TRBJ1-3, the full variable domain reads NAGVMQNPRHLVRRRGQEARLRCSPMKGHSHVYWYRQLPEEGLKFMVYLQKENIIDESGMPKERFSAEFPKEGPSILRIQQVVRGDSAAYFCASSLTGPFSGNTIYFGEGSWLTVV.

This clonotype was seen only a few times. The chain carries TRBV2 and TRBJ2-7; maybe TRBD2 (6 bases). This CDR3 contains 14 residues. V was trimmed by 5 bases and J by 2 bases, leaving 13 bases between them. CDR1 and CDR2 from the germline V gene are SNHLY and FYNNEI. CDR3 DNA: TGTGCCAGCAGTCTATCGGACTACACCTACGAGCAGTACTTC. Its translation: CASSLSDYTYEQYF.

This clonotype has just a few counts. This chain uses TRBV5-5 with TRBJ2-7; possible D gene TRBD2, 5 bases. The V end was cut by 1 base, the J end by 0 bases, with 8 bases between. Germline CDR1 SGHKS, CDR2 YYEKEE (reference sequence). The CDR3 runs to 14 residues. In nucleotides, the CDR3 is TGTGCCAGCAGCTTGATGGGGAGCTCCTACGAGCAGTACTTC. Encoded protein: CASSLMGSSYEQYF.

The chain combines TRBV5-1 with TRBJ1-1; tentatively, D is TRBD1 (5 bases). Germline V gives CDR1 SGHRS, CDR2 YFSETQ. The CDR3 contains 17 residues. Trimming pared 5 bases from V and 1 base from J, leaving 21 bases between. The CDR3 sequence is CASSFRQSDVSNTEAFF. CDR3 DNA: TGCGCCAGCAGTTTTCGACAGTCCGATGTCTCGAACACTGAAGCTTTCTTT.

The V and J genes are TRBV7-9 and TRBJ2-3; 12 nucleotides match TRBD2. The germline V gene has CDR1 SEHNR and CDR2 FQNEAQ (reference sequence). The CDR3 extends over 15 amino acids. The V and J ends lost 0 bases and 5 bases, in that order; junction bases with no gene match: 0. The CDR3 protein is CASSLAGLAGDTQYF. The DNA of the CDR3 is TGTGCCAGCAGCTTAGCGGGACTAGCGGGAGATACGCAGTATTTT.

The V and J genes are TRBV12-3 or TRBV12-4 and TRBJ2-5, with 9 bases fitting TRBD2. Unmatched junction bases numbered 14, after V lost 4 bases and J lost 5 bases. This CDR3 spans 17 amino acids. CDR3 protein: CASSYRLADARRETQYF. CDR3 DNA: TGTGCCAGCAGTTACAGACTAGCGGACGCCCGACGGGAGACCCAGTACTTC.

The chain is built from TRBV12-3 or TRBV12-4 and TRBJ2-7, with 9 bases aligning to TRBD2. The CDR3 sequence is 15 residues long. J lost 2 bases, V lost 4 bases, and 6 bases had no gene match. The CDR3 is CASSSLSSGTYEQYF. CDR3 nucleotide sequence: TGTGCCAGCAGTTCCCTCTCTAGCGGGACCTACGAGCAGTACTTC.

The V call is TRBV12-3 or TRBV12-4, the J call TRBJ1-1; 9 bases are shared with TRBD1. The V segment lost 4 bases and the J segment 2 bases; nucleotides outside the gene matches: 8. The CDR3 contains 16 residues. The CDR3 sequence: CASSSYRGRGNTEAFF. CDR3 sequence (DNA): TGTGCCAGCAGTTCCTACAGGGGGCGAGGCAACACTGAAGCTTTCTTT.